Shown below are 13 T cell receptor beta chains from a single sample sequenced in a study of graft-versus-host responses after intestinal transplantation. Clones were sequenced by immunoSEQ multiplex PCR, and TCRdb holds only the in-frame ones, with some missing. The table shows 140,000 or so clones, with about nine tenths occurring only once. These receptors are not linked to any known antigen. The input for sequencing was unstimulated CD4+ T cells sorted from spleen or lymph node cells, taken before intestinal transplant. These receptor sequences come from a human donor who received an intestinal transplant.

The chain uses TRBV10-3 and TRBJ2-3, with D maybe TRBD2 (6 bases). The CDR3 covers 16 residues. Germline CDR1 and CDR2: ENHRY and SYGVKD. Trimming removed 2 bases from V and 0 bases from J, with 12 bases in between. The CDR3 bases are TGTGCCATCAGTGAGCAACCGGGACTTAGCACAGATACGCAGTATTTT. Its protein product is CAISEQPGLSTDTQYF.

The chain combines TRBV19 with TRBJ2-4; 9 bases line up with TRBD1. The length of the CDR3 is 16 residues. V shed 5 bases, J shed 2 bases, and the junction held 7 bases outside the gene matches. Germline values: CDR1 LNHDA, CDR2 SQIVND (reference sequence). CDR3 sequence reads: CASSWGQGFSKNIQYF. CDR3 nucleotide sequence: TGTGCCAGTAGTTGGGGACAGGGATTTTCCAAAAACATTCAGTACTTC.

This chain uses TRBV15 with TRBJ2-6; 12 bases are shared with TRBD1. Trimming cost V 8 bases and J 5 bases; bases outside gene matches: 16. The length of the CDR3 is 19 residues. Germline CDR1 and CDR2: LNHNV and YYDKDF (reference sequence). In DNA form, the CDR3 reads TGTGCCACCTCCCAAGAGGCGGGACAGGGGGCCTTCTGGGCCAACGTCCTGACTTTC. This translates into CATSQEAGQGAFWANVLTF.

For the CDR3, the DNA is TGTGCCTGGGCCAGACTAGCGGGGCCCAACAGTATCACAGATACGCAGTATTTT. It is translated as CAWARLAGPNSITDTQYF. This chain connects TRBV30 to TRBJ2-3, with 11 nucleotides matching TRBD2. V trimming: 5 bases; J trimming: 2 bases; junction bases outside the gene matches: 15. Per the germline V gene, CDR1 is GTSNPN and CDR2 is SVGIG (reference sequence). CDR3 length: 18 residues.

The chain uses TRBV5-1 and TRBJ2-1; D is perhaps TRBD1 or TRBD2 (5 bases each). The ends were cut back, 2 bases at V and 9 bases at J, with 21 bases in the middle. This CDR3 region has 16 residues. CDR1 SGHRS and CDR2 YFSETQ come from the germline V gene. The CDR3 nucleotides read TGCGCCAGCAGCTTAGGGTCCAGCGGAGCTCAGGGTGAGCAGTTCTTC. Its translation is CASSLGSSGAQGEQFF.

The chain couples TRBV6-5 to TRBJ1-3; D is ambiguous. V was trimmed by 5 bases and J by 8 bases, leaving 10 bases between them. Looked up from germline, CDR1 is MNHEY and CDR2 is SVGAGI. The length of the CDR3 is 12 residues. CDR3 residues: CASSELRDTIYF. CDR3 coding DNA: TGTGCCAGCAGTGAATTAAGGGACACCATATATTTT.

This chain joins TRBV5-1 and TRBJ1-4; 12 nucleotides match TRBD1. CDR1 is SGHRS and CDR2 is YFSETQ in the germline V gene. This CDR3 has 15 amino acids. V lost 5 bases, J lost 6 bases, and 5 bases stayed unmatched. CDR3 region: CASRGQGALDEKLFF. The CDR3 DNA reads as TGCGCCAGCAGGGGACAGGGGGCGCTGGATGAAAAACTGTTTTTT.

This clone turned up a few times. The chain uses TRBV28 and TRBJ2-1; weak D call: TRBD2 (5 bases). V was cut by 5 bases and J by 0 bases, with 8 bases left in between. This CDR3 region has 14 residues. CDR1 and CDR2 from the germline V gene are MDHEN and SYDVKM. The CDR3 is CASSPTSSYNEQFF. CDR3 bases: TGTGCCAGCAGTCCAACTAGCTCCTACAATGAGCAGTTCTTC.

The chain carries TRBV4-1 and TRBJ2-4, with D tentatively TRBD1 (6 bases). Germline CDR1 reads MGHRA; CDR2 reads YSYEKL. Trimming removed 1 base at V and 6 bases at J, with 13 bases between. The CDR3 is made up of 15 amino acids. CDR3 region: CASSQVIQGLNIQYF. The CDR3 coding sequence is TGCGCCAGCAGCCAAGTCATACAGGGATTAAACATTCAGTACTTC.

The rearrangement joins TRBV28 to TRBJ1-5, with D possibly matching TRBD1 (6 bases). V was pared by 7 bases and J by 6 bases, with 16 bases between. CDR3 length: 14 amino acids. Germline lookup yields CDR1 MDHEN and CDR2 SYDVKM. CDR3 sequence reads: CASTQRGAFQPQHF. CDR3 nucleotide sequence: TGTGCCAGCACCCAAAGGGGGGCGTTTCAGCCCCAGCATTTT.

The chain combines TRBV6-1 with TRBJ2-7, with TRBD1 as a possible D gene (5 bases). The CDR3 totals 14 residues. Trimming took 6 bases from V and 0 from J, leaving 12 bases between them. The V gene's germline CDR1 is MNHNS and CDR2 SASEGT. CDR3 bases: TGTGCCAGCAGAAGGACATCACCCTCCTACGAGCAGTACTTC. Its translation is CASRRTSPSYEQYF.

J is TRBJ1-3 and V is TRBV6-1, with no clear D. CDR1 MNHNS and CDR2 SASEGT come from the germline V gene. The CDR3 loop spans 12 amino acids. Trimming removed 0 bases from V and 3 bases from J, with 0 bases in between. The DNA of the CDR3 is TGTGCCAGCAGTGAAGCTGGAAACACCATATATTTT. Residues: CASSEAGNTIYF.

Turning to this clone: Other DNA sequences from this sample encode an identical CDR3 as well. The chain links TRBV6-5 to TRBJ2-3; 7 nucleotides match TRBD1. V gave up 6 bases and J gave up 1 base; unmatched junction bases: 1. This CDR3 region has 13 residues. Per the germline V gene, CDR1 is MNHEY and CDR2 is SVGAGI. CDR3 nucleotides: TGTGCCAGCAGAAGGGGGCGCACAGATACGCAGTATTTT. Amino acids: CASRRGRTDTQYF.